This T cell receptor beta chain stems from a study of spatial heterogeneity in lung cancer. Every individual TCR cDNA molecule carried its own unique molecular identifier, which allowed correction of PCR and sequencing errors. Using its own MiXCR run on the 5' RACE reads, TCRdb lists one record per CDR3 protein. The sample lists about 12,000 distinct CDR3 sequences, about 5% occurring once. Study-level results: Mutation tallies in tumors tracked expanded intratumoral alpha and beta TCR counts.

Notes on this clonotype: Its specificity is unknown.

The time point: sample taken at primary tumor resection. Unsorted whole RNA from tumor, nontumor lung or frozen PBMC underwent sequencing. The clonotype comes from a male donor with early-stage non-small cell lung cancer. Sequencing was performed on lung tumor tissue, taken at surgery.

CDR3 sequence (DNA): TGTGCCAGCAGCTTAGCCGCCTCGACTAGCGCACAAGAGACCCAGTACTTC. Encoded protein: CASSLAASTSAQETQYF. The rearrangement links TRBV11-2 to TRBJ2-5, with 8 bases fitting TRBD2. CDR3 length: 17 amino acids. The germline gives CDR1 SGHAT, CDR2 FQNNGV. V gave up 1 base and J gave up 2 bases; unmatched junction bases: 9.